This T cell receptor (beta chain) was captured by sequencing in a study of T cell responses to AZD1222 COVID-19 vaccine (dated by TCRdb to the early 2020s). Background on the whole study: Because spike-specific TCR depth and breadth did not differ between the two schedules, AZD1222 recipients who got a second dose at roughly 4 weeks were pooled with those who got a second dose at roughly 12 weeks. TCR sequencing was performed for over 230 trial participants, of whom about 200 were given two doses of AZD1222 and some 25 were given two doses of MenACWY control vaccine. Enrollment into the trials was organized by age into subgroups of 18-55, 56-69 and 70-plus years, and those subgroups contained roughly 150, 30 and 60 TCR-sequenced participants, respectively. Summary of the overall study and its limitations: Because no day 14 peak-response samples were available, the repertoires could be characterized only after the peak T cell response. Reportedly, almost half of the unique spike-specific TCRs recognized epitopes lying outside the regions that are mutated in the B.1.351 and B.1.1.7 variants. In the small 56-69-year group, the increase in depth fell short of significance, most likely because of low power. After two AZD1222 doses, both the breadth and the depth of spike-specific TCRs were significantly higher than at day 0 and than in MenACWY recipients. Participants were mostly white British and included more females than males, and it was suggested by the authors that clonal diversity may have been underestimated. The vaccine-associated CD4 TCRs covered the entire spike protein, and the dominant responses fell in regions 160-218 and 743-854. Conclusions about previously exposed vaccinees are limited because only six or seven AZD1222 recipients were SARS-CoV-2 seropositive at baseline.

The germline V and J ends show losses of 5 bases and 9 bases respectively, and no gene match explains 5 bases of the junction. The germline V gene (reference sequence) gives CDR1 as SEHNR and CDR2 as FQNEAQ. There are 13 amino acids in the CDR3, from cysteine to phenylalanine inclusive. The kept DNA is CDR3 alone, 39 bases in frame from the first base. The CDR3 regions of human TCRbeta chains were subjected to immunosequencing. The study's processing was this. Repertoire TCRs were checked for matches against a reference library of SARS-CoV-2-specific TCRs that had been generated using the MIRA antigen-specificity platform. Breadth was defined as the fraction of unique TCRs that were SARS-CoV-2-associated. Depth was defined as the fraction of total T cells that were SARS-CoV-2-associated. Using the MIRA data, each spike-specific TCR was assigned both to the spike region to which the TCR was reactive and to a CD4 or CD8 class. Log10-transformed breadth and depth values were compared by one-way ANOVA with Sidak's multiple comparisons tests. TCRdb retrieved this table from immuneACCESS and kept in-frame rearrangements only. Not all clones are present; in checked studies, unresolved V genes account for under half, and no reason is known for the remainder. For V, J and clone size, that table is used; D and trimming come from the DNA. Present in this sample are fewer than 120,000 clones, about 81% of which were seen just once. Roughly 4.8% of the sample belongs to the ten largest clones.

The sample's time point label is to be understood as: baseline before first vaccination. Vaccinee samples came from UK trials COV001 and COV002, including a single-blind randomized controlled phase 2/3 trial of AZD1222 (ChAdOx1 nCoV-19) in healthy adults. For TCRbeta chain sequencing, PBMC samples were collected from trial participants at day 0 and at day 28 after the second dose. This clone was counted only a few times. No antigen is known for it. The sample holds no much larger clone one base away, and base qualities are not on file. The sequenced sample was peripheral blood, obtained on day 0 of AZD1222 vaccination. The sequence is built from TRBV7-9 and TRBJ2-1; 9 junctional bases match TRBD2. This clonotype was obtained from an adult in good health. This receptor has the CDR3 CASSIRLAVEQFF. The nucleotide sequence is TGTGCCAGCAGCATCAGACTAGCGGTTGAGCAGTTCTTC.